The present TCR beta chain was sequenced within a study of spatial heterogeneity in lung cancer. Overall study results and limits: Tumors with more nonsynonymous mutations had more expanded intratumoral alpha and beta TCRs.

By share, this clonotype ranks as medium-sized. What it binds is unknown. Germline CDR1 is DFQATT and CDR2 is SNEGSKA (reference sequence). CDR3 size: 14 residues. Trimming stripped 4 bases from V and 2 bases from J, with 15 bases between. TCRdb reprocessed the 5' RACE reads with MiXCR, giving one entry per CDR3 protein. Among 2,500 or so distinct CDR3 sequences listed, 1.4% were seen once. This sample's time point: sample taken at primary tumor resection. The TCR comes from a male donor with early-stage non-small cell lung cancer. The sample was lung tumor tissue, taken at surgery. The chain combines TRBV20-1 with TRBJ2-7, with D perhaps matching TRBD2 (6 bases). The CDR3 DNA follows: TGCAGTGCTACATCGGAGGGGATTACCTACGAGCAGTACTTC. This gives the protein CSATSEGITYEQYF.